This TCR beta chain stems from a study of T cell responses to AZD1222 COVID-19 vaccine. Clones were sequenced by immunoSEQ multiplex PCR, and TCRdb holds only the in-frame ones, with some missing. The table records approximately 110,000 clones, 88% of them present only once. This clone was seen a handful of times. Its antigen remains unidentified. Study-wide results and caveats: In a largely white British group with more females than males, clonal diversity was possibly underestimated. In all cases, repertoires were sampled only after the peak T cell response.

The V gene's germline CDR1 is SEHNR and CDR2 FQNEAQ (reference sequence). Trimming took off 1 base at V and 5 bases at J, with 10 bases between the two ends. The CDR3 has 14 residues. The source was peripheral blood, collected on day 0 of MenACWY control vaccination. The rearrangement links TRBV7-9 to TRBJ2-3; a possible D gene is TRBD2 (6 bases). The sequence came from an adult in good health. CDR3 protein: CASSLEGLQDTQYF. CDR3 coding DNA: TGTGCCAGCAGCTTAGAGGGACTTCAAGATACGCAGTATTTT.